This T cell receptor (beta chain) came from a study of T-cell reconstitution after alpha-beta-depleted transplantation in children. This clonotype showed up many times. Construction of the TCRbeta library involved unique molecular identifiers. TCRdb ran MiXCR on the PCR reads and lists one entry per CDR3 protein. The table shows fewer than 550,000 distinct CDR3 sequences, with approximately 11% occurring only once. The J segment lost 4 bases and the V segment lost 4 bases, leaving 6 bases of the junction unmatched. From germline, CDR1 is SQVTM and CDR2 ANQGSEA. The CDR3 runs 14 residues. The sequences come from PBMCs from the stem cell graft donor, collected from the stem cell graft. The chain joins TRBV29-1 to TRBJ2-2, with 7 positions matching TRBD2. The clonotype originates from a human donor who donated a stem cell graft to a child with acute myeloid leukemia. CDR3 coding DNA: TGCAGCGTTGTCGCTCGGGGGGTCACCGGGGAGCTGTTTTTT. This sequence encodes CSVVARGVTGELFF.